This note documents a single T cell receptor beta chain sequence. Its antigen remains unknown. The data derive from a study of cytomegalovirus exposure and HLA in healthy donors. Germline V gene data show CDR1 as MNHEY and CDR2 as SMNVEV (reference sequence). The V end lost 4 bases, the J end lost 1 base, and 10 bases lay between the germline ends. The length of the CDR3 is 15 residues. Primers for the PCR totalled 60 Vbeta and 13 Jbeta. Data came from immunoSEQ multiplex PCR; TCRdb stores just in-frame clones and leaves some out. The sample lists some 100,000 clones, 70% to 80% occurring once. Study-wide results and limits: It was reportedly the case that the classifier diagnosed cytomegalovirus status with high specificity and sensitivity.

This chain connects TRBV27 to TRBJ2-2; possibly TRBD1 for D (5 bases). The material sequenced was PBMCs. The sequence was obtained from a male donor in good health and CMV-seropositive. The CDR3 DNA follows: TGTGCCAGCAGTTGGGAAGGGGTGAACACCGGGGAGCTGTTTTTT. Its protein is CASSWEGVNTGELFF.